This T cell receptor beta chain was identified in a study of T cell responses to AZD1222 COVID-19 vaccine. This table comes from immunoSEQ multiplex PCR, and its TCRdb copy is limited to in-frame clones, with some not included. The table records about 110,000 clones, about 90% of them present only once. Study observations and caveats: Among those given AZD1222, only 6 or 7 were seropositive at baseline. Regions 160-218 and 743-854 dominated among vaccine-associated CD4 TCRs spanning spike. Donors, mostly white British, included more females; clonal diversity was possibly underestimated.

On this clone: The antigen remains unidentified.

The CDR3 loop spans 16 amino acids. In germline, CDR1 is SEHNR, CDR2 FQNEAQ (reference sequence). Trimming pared 1 base from V and 7 bases from J, leaving 16 bases between. This chain connects TRBV7-9 to TRBJ1-4; possibly TRBD1 for D (6 bases). The starting material was peripheral blood, obtained on day 0 of AZD1222 vaccination. The source is an adult in good health. The CDR3 sequence is CASSLVGGALIEKLFF. CDR3 nucleotide sequence: TGTGCCAGCAGCTTAGTTGGGGGGGCGCTGATTGAAAAACTGTTTTTT. Full variable domain (remainder filled in from reference TRBV7-9 and TRBJ1-4): DTGVSQNPRHKITKRGQNVTFRCDPISEHNRLYWYRQTLGQGPEFLTYFQNEAQLEKSRLLSDRFSAERPKGSFSTLEIQRTEQGDSAMYLCASSLVGGALIEKLFFGSGTQLSVL.